What follows are 31 T cell receptor beta chains derived from one specimen sequenced in a study of cytomegalovirus exposure and HLA in healthy donors. PCR involved 60 Vbeta and 13 Jbeta primers. The assay was immunoSEQ multiplex PCR, and TCRdb's table has in-frame clones only and misses some. The sample has over 100,000 clones. The sample taken for sequencing was PBMCs. The receptors here all came from a man aged 18 to 29 in good health and CMV-seronegative.

This rearrangement joins TRBV9 to TRBJ1-2, with 7 positions matching TRBD1. Per the germline V gene, CDR1 is SGDLS and CDR2 is YYNGEE. The CDR3 loop spans 16 amino acids. J lost 7 bases, V lost 0 bases, and 12 bases had no gene match. CDR3 loop: CASSVGNYGTVGGYTF. CDR3 coding DNA: TGTGCCAGCAGCGTAGGAAATTACGGGACAGTTGGTGGCTACACCTTC.

With regard to this clone: Within the sample, other DNA sequences also encode this same CDR3. J is TRBJ2-5 and V is TRBV9, with TRBD2 as a possible D gene (5 bases). The V end was cut by 0 bases, the J end by 5 bases, with 14 bases between. The germline V gene encodes CDR1 SGDLS and CDR2 YYNGEE. CDR3 length: 15 amino acids. CDR3 region: CASSVVGGRGETQYF. CDR3 coding DNA: TGTGCCAGCAGCGTAGTGGGTGGAAGAGGGGAGACCCAGTACTTC. Combining the CDR3 with reference TRBV9 and TRBJ2-5 gives the whole variable domain DSGVTQTPKHLITATGQRVTLRCSPRSGDLSVYWYQQSLDQGLQFLIQYYNGEERAKGNILERFSAQQFPDLHSELNLSSLELGDSALYFCASSVVGGRGETQYFGPGTRLLVL.

The gene calls are TRBV6-1 and TRBJ2-7; 8 bases are shared with TRBD1. CDR1 MNHNS and CDR2 SASEGT come from the germline V gene. Trimming at V came to 4 bases and at J to 3 bases, leaving 2 bases not matched to a gene. The CDR3 totals 13 residues. The CDR3 loop reads CASSGTGNYEQYF. The CDR3 nucleotides read TGTGCCAGCAGTGGGACAGGGAACTACGAGCAGTACTTC.

As for this clone: The junction differs from germline at one of its ends, possibly a read error. The same CDR3 can be traced to other DNA sequences in this sample. The J gene is TRBJ2-7, the V gene TRBV19; possible D gene TRBD1, 6 bases. CDR1 LNHDA and CDR2 SQIVND come from the germline V gene (reference sequence). The CDR3 loop spans 14 amino acids. The CDR3 region has the DNA TGTGCCAGTAGTATGACAGGAGCCTCCTTCGAGCAGTACTTC. It specifies CASSMTGASFEQYF.

This sequence joins TRBV30 and TRBJ1-1; no definite D call. Germline V CDR1 and CDR2: GTSNPN, SVGIG (reference sequence). The CDR3 covers 13 residues. V lost 0 bases and J lost 4, with 9 bases in between. The CDR3 DNA reads TGTGCCTGGAGTGTTGGTTGGAGCACTGAAGCTTTCTTT. Its translation: CAWSVGWSTEAFF.

V usage is TRBV5-1 and J usage is TRBJ2-7, with 9 nucleotides matching TRBD1. Germline CDR1 and CDR2: SGHRS and YFSETQ. The CDR3 spans 15 residues. V lost 1 base to trimming and J lost 2 bases; unmatched junction nucleotides: 4. The CDR3 loop reads CASSLSDRGTYEQYF. The CDR3, as DNA: TGCGCCAGCAGCTTGTCCGACAGGGGGACCTACGAGCAGTACTTC.

This sequence joins TRBV19 and TRBJ1-1; 8 nucleotides align to TRBD1. Germline V gene sequence: CDR1 LNHDA, CDR2 SQIVND (reference sequence). CDR3 length: 16 amino acids. J lost 11 bases, V lost 3 bases, and 17 bases had no gene match. The DNA for the CDR3 is TGTGCCAGTAGTATCAGTCAGAGGGGGCAGGGGGCATCGGCTTTCTTT. Translating gives CASSISQRGQGASAFF.

V gene TRBV5-4 combines with J gene TRBJ2-1, with 10 bases identical to TRBD1. With 4 bases clipped from V and 4 bases from J, the junction kept 14 bases outside the gene matches. CDR1 and CDR2 from the germline V gene are SGHNT and YYREEE (reference sequence). There are 18 residues in the CDR3. CDR3 residues: CASSPLPGQGSGYNEQFF. CDR3 coding DNA: TGTGCCAGCAGCCCCCTGCCGGGACAGGGGAGCGGTTACAATGAGCAGTTCTTC.

The genes are TRBV5-1 and TRBJ1-4, with D possibly being TRBD1 (6 bases). This CDR3 region has 14 residues. V was trimmed by 4 bases and J by 6 bases, leaving 13 bases between them. Germline CDR1 SGHRS, CDR2 YFSETQ. CDR3 bases: TGCGCCAGCAGCCTCGGGCAGGGGTATGAAAAACTGTTTTTT. This codes for CASSLGQGYEKLFF.

The V gene is TRBV28, the J gene TRBJ1-2; D might be TRBD1 (5 bases). In germline, CDR1 is MDHEN, CDR2 SYDVKM. This CDR3 has 13 amino acids. Trimming took off 3 bases at V and 4 bases at J, with 9 bases between the two ends. In DNA, the CDR3 is TGTGCCAGCAGTTTTAATAGGGGCTATGGCTACACCTTC. This sequence encodes CASSFNRGYGYTF.

The V and J genes are TRBV28 and TRBJ1-2; TRBD1 agrees at 7 bases. Per the germline V gene, CDR1 is MDHEN and CDR2 is SYDVKM. The CDR3 has 13 amino acids. The junction had 5 bases not matched to a gene; V was cut back by 6 bases and J by 4 bases. CDR3 residues: CASRDRVTYGYTF. CDR3 sequence (DNA): TGTGCCAGCAGAGACAGGGTCACCTATGGCTACACCTTC.

J is TRBJ2-5 and V is TRBV7-2; 7 nucleotides align to TRBD1. This CDR3 has 15 amino acids. The ends lost 4 bases at V and 5 bases at J; junction bases unmatched: 10. Germline V CDR1 and CDR2: SGHTA, FQGNSA. This CDR3 reads CASSSRGGFVETQYF. CDR3 DNA sequence: TGTGCCAGCAGCTCGCGAGGGGGCTTCGTTGAGACCCAGTACTTC.

This sequence joins TRBV5-1 and TRBJ2-2; maybe TRBD2 (6 bases). The length of the CDR3 is 15 residues. Between the trimmed V and J ends, which lost 0 bases and 7 bases, there was a span of 13 bases. Germline CDR1 is SGHRS and CDR2 is YFSETQ. The CDR3: CASSLAPGVVGELFF. DNA for the CDR3: TGCGCCAGCAGCTTGGCCCCGGGAGTGGTCGGGGAGCTGTTTTTT.

This rearrangement joins TRBV7-9 to TRBJ1-3; TRBD1 agrees at 10 bases. Germline CDR1 is SEHNR and CDR2 is FQNEAQ (reference sequence). The V gene end was trimmed by 5 bases and the J gene end by 4 bases; junction bases not matched to a gene: 8. The CDR3 covers 16 residues. The CDR3 protein is CASSPRQGAIGNTIYF. Here the CDR3 DNA reads TGTGCCAGCAGCCCTCGACAGGGGGCGATCGGAAACACCATATATTTT.

This chain uses TRBV28 with TRBJ2-1, with TRBD2 as a possible D gene (5 bases). V lost 2 bases, J lost 1 base, and 9 bases lay in between. The CDR3 is 15 amino acids. Germline V gene lookup returns CDR1 MDHEN and CDR2 SYDVKM. The CDR3 coding sequence is TGTGCCAGCAGTTTAAGGGAGCAGTCCTACAATGAGCAGTTCTTC. Encoded protein: CASSLREQSYNEQFF.

The rearrangement joins TRBV5-1 to TRBJ2-2; TRBD1 agrees at 7 bases. Germline V gives CDR1 SGHRS, CDR2 YFSETQ. The CDR3 contains 16 residues. V was clipped by 0 bases and J by 5 bases; unmatched bases: 7. The CDR3 DNA is TGCGCCAGCAGCTTGGCCCTAAGGACAGGAACCGGGGAGCTGTTTTTT. It codes for CASSLALRTGTGELFF.

This chain connects TRBV7-2 to TRBJ1-2; D is perhaps TRBD1 (5 bases). The CDR3 has 16 amino acids. Germline CDR1 is SGHTA and CDR2 is FQGNSA. Trimming took off 5 bases at V and 2 bases at J, with 18 bases between the two ends. The CDR3 DNA reads as TGTGCCAGCAGCCCCGGAGGGTCGAGACAGAACTATGGCTACACCTTC. Residues: CASSPGGSRQNYGYTF. Looking up the rest from reference TRBV7-2 and TRBJ1-2 gives the full variable domain: GAGVSQSPSNKVTEKGKDVELRCDPISGHTALYWYRQSLGQGLEFLIYFQGNSAPDKSGLPSDRFSAERTGGSVSTLTIQRTQQEDSAVYLCASSPGGSRQNYGYTFGSGTRLTVV.

The chain uses TRBV7-3 and TRBJ1-3, with D tentatively TRBD1 (5 bases). CDR1 is SGHTA, CDR2 FQGTGA, per germline. The CDR3 loop spans 14 amino acids. Trimming shortened V by 3 bases and J by 1 base, and 7 bases separated the two germline ends. The CDR3 nucleotides are TGTGCCAGCAGCTTCGGGGGGTCTGGAAACACCATATATTTT. Translation gives CASSFGGSGNTIYF.

The chain combines TRBV7-6 with TRBJ1-1; the D is unclear. In germline, CDR1 is SGHVS, CDR2 FNYEAQ. This CDR3 is 13 amino acids long. Deletions cut 6 bases from V and 1 base from J, with 9 bases between. The CDR3 coding sequence is TGTGCCAGCAGGTCTACTGGGAACACTGAAGCTTTCTTT. Translating it yields CASRSTGNTEAFF. The full variable domain, completed using reference TRBV7-6 and TRBJ1-1, is GAGVSQSPRYKVTKRGQDVALRCDPISGHVSLYWYRQALGQGPEFLTYFNYEAQQDKSGLPNDRFSAERPEGSISTLTIQRTEQRDSAMYRCASRSTGNTEAFFGQGTRLTVV.

V is TRBV2 and J is TRBJ1-5; TRBD1 agrees at 9 bases. V was clipped by 7 bases and J by 5 bases; unmatched bases: 3. The germline V gene encodes CDR1 SNHLY and CDR2 FYNNEI. The CDR3 runs to 13 residues. The CDR3 DNA sequence: TGTGCCAGCAATCGGGACAGGGATCAGCCCCAGCATTTT. Translated: CASNRDRDQPQHF.

V is TRBV7-8 and J is TRBJ1-1; a weak D match, TRBD1 (6 bases). Germline V gene data show CDR1 as SGHVS and CDR2 as FQNEAQ. Trimming took 0 bases from V and 1 from J, leaving 12 bases between them. The CDR3 loop spans 16 amino acids. The CDR3 spells CASSLAGAIRNTEAFF. The CDR3 nucleotides read TGTGCCAGCAGCTTAGCGGGGGCCATCAGGAACACTGAAGCTTTCTTT.

The chain combines TRBV5-4 with TRBJ2-5, with D possibly matching TRBD1 (5 bases). CDR1 is SGHNT, CDR2 YYREEE, per germline (reference sequence). Deletions cut 0 bases from V and 2 bases from J, with 17 bases between. This CDR3 spans 17 amino acids. This CDR3 is CASSLGGWGPGQETQYF. The CDR3 region has the DNA TGTGCCAGCAGCTTGGGGGGCTGGGGCCCCGGGCAAGAGACCCAGTACTTC.

This sequence joins TRBV28 and TRBJ2-7; D gene unclear. CDR3 length equals 15 residues. Germline V lookup: CDR1 MDHEN, CDR2 SYDVKM. Trimming left V 0 bases short and J 2 bases short, with 11 bases between. The DNA of the CDR3 is TGTGCCAGCAGTTTATGGGCCCTCCAGGCCTACGAGCAGTACTTC. Translating gives CASSLWALQAYEQYF.

The rearrangement links TRBV5-8 to TRBJ1-3; D perhaps matches TRBD1 (6 bases). CDR3 size: 17 residues. Germline V gene data show CDR1 as SGHTS and CDR2 as YDEGEE. Trimming left V 7 bases short and J 8 bases short, with 28 bases between. The CDR3 DNA follows: TGTGCCAGCGAATTCGGGACACTTAAGTTCGGGATCGACACCATATATTTT. Protein sequence: CASEFGTLKFGIDTIYF.

The rearrangement uses TRBV6-1 and TRBJ1-5; a weak D match, TRBD1 (5 bases). CDR3 length: 11 amino acids. Germline lookup yields CDR1 MNHNS and CDR2 SASEGT. V lost 10 bases and J lost 14, with 18 bases in between. CDR3 in DNA: TGTGCCACCGGCGGGGGATTATTTAAGCATTTT. It codes for CATGGGLFKHF.

The J gene is TRBJ2-5, the V gene TRBV7-2; D unclear. In germline, CDR1 is SGHTA, CDR2 FQGNSA. The V gene lost 2 bases and the J gene lost 4 bases, with 5 bases spanning the gap. The CDR3 sequence is 12 residues long. The CDR3 nucleotides read TGTGCCAGCAGCTTATGGCTAGAGACCCAGTACTTC. Protein: CASSLWLETQYF.

The chain carries TRBV2 and TRBJ1-2, with unresolved D. Deletions cut 8 bases from V and 6 bases from J, with 10 bases between. The CDR3 consists of 11 residues. Germline lookup yields CDR1 SNHLY and CDR2 FYNNEI. Here the CDR3 reads CASPTMDGYTF. CDR3 nucleotides: TGTGCCAGCCCCACTATGGATGGCTACACCTTC.

The chain couples TRBV7-9 to TRBJ2-5; 9 bases are shared with TRBD1. The CDR3 covers 17 residues. Trimming removed 5 bases from V and 5 bases from J; junction bases left unmatched: 15. From germline, CDR1 is SEHNR and CDR2 FQNEAQ (reference sequence). Here the CDR3 DNA reads TGTGCCAGCAGCCCCTTCACCGGGACAGGGAATCGGGAGACCCAGTACTTC. This translates into CASSPFTGTGNRETQYF.

This chain uses TRBV28 with TRBJ2-2; a weak D match, TRBD2 (5 bases). Germline V CDR1 and CDR2: MDHEN, SYDVKM. The CDR3 loop spans 13 amino acids. Trimming stripped 5 bases from V and 6 bases from J, with 10 bases between. CDR3: CASSVLDPGELFF. CDR3 sequence (DNA): TGTGCCAGCAGTGTACTAGACCCCGGGGAGCTGTTTTTT.

The V and J genes are TRBV28 and TRBJ1-1; D may be TRBD1 (6 bases). This CDR3 is 13 amino acids long. Germline loops: CDR1 MDHEN, CDR2 SYDVKM. The ends were cut back, 6 bases at V and 5 bases at J, with 13 bases in the middle. CDR3 DNA: TGTGCCAGCAGAGATACAGGGATTACTGAAGCTTTCTTT. It translates to CASRDTGITEAFF.

The gene calls are TRBV14 and TRBJ2-5; a weak D match, TRBD2 (6 bases). Per germline, CDR1 SGHDN and CDR2 FVKESK. Trimming stripped 0 bases from V and 7 bases from J, with 6 bases between. The CDR3 extends over 12 amino acids. The CDR3 spells CASSQDGGTQYF. The CDR3 DNA reads as TGTGCCAGCAGCCAAGACGGGGGGACCCAGTACTTC. Full variable domain (remainder filled in from reference TRBV14 and TRBJ2-5): EAGVTQFPSHSVIEKGQTVTLRCDPISGHDNLYWYRRVMGKEIKFLLHFVKESKQDESGMPNNRFLAERTGGTYSTLKVQPAELEDSGVYFCASSQDGGTQYFGPGTRLLVL.